This T cell receptor (beta chain) was observed in a study of cytomegalovirus exposure and HLA in healthy donors. Findings and caveats of the study: Presence/absence results assume similar sequencing depth per donor, which may not hold. According to reports, the classifier identified cytomegalovirus status with high specificity and sensitivity. Reportedly, HLA-A and HLA-B alleles of most subjects were accurately predicted from TCR beta.

Primers: 60 Vbeta forward and 13 Jbeta reverse. Only in-frame clones appear in the TCRdb table, and some are missing; sequencing was by immunoSEQ multiplex PCR. The sample has around 97,000 clones; 65% to 85% are singletons. Concerning this clone: Its antigen is unidentified.

The specimen was PBMCs. The TCR comes from a man aged 50 to 59 in good health and CMV-seropositive.

The CDR3 reads CASTRPGVGETQYF. The CDR3 nucleotides read TGTGCCAGCACCAGACCAGGGGTAGGAGAGACCCAGTACTTC. The J gene is TRBJ2-5, the V gene TRBV6-5; TRBD1 is a possible D gene (6 bases). Trimming removed 7 bases from V and 4 bases from J, with 16 bases in between. Germline V gene sequence: CDR1 MNHEY, CDR2 SVGAGI. This CDR3 has 14 residues.